Shown below are 22 T cell receptor beta chains from a single sample sequenced in a study of T-cell memory formation after mild COVID-19. TCRdb reprocessed the 5' RACE reads via MiXCR and lists one record per CDR3 protein. The sample gives about 200,000 distinct CDR3 sequences, about 16% of which show up once; 2.4% is in the top ten. The sequenced sample consisted of PBMCs or a T cell subset sorted from them (not recorded which). Receptor source: an adult woman who had mild COVID-19 (a few samples of this study predate the infection). Cell type and time point are not known.

This clonotype has a handful of counts. The chain combines TRBV6-1 with TRBJ2-1, with D unclear. V was trimmed by 6 bases and J by 0 bases, leaving 18 bases between them. CDR3 length: 17 amino acids. Germline loops: CDR1 MNHNS, CDR2 SASEGT. CDR3 nucleotide sequence: TGTGCCAGCAGCCCAAGCTGGGGAATTAGCTCCTACAATGAGCAGTTCTTC. Translating it yields CASSPSWGISSYNEQFF.

This clonotype was observed a few times. The rearrangement joins TRBV29-1 to TRBJ2-2; D might be TRBD1 (6 bases). Germline V gene data show CDR1 as SQVTM and CDR2 as ANQGSEA. Trimming shortened V by 3 bases and J by 9 bases, and 11 bases separated the two germline ends. The CDR3 length is 12 residues. CDR3 DNA: TGCAGCGTTGAGGGCAGGGGCAGGGAGCTGTTTTTT. Its translation is CSVEGRGRELFF.

V gene TRBV27 combines with J gene TRBJ1-2, with D perhaps TRBD1 (6 bases). The CDR3 totals 13 residues. V was pared by 3 bases and J by 6 bases, with 11 bases between. Germline loops: CDR1 MNHEY, CDR2 SMNVEV (reference sequence). The CDR3 spells CASSFRAGDGYTF. CDR3 nucleotide sequence: TGTGCCAGCAGTTTCAGGGCAGGGGATGGCTACACCTTC.

This rearrangement joins TRBV4-1 to TRBJ1-5; 9 nucleotides agree with TRBD1. Germline V lookup: CDR1 MGHRA, CDR2 YSYEKL. There are 15 residues in the CDR3. V lost 0 bases and J lost 6; bases outside the gene matches: 3. CDR3 nucleotides: TGCGCCAGCAGCCAAGAGGACAGGGGTGGTCAGCCCCAGCATTTT. Protein sequence: CASSQEDRGGQPQHF.

The gene calls are TRBV20-1 and TRBJ1-5; D is uncertain. CDR1 DFQATT and CDR2 SNEGSKA come from the germline V gene (reference sequence). V was cut by 1 base and J by 5 bases, with 9 bases left in between. The CDR3 covers 13 residues. CDR3 sequence: CSARVPGYQPQHF. CDR3 DNA: TGCAGTGCTAGAGTTCCGGGATATCAGCCCCAGCATTTT.

The chain recombines TRBV7-2 with TRBJ2-7, with 10 bases fitting TRBD2. The CDR3 covers 17 residues. Looked up from germline, CDR1 is SGHTA and CDR2 is FQGNSA. The ends lost 2 bases at V and 3 bases at J; junction bases unmatched: 10. The CDR3 nucleotides are TGTGCCAGCAGCTTACCTATAGCGGGAGGTCATAGCTACGAGCAGTACTTC. It is translated as CASSLPIAGGHSYEQYF.

The rearrangement uses TRBV27 and TRBJ2-7; TRBD2 might be the D (6 bases). Trimming removed 0 bases at V and 3 bases at J, with 9 bases between. Looked up from germline, CDR1 is MNHEY and CDR2 is SMNVEV (reference sequence). The length of the CDR3 is 14 residues. The CDR3 sequence is CASSLSTRIYEQYF. Written as DNA, the CDR3 is TGTGCCAGCAGTTTATCGACTAGAATCTACGAGCAGTACTTC.

There are a few counts of this clonotype. The CDR3 loop is CASSLQAGAAADTQYF. Here the CDR3 DNA reads TGTGCCAGCAGCCTCCAAGCGGGAGCGGCGGCAGATACGCAGTATTTT. The chain recombines TRBV6-5 with TRBJ2-3; TRBD2 agrees at 8 bases. V lost 6 bases to trimming and J lost 4 bases; unmatched junction nucleotides: 12. The germline CDR1 and CDR2 sequences are MNHEY and SVGAGI. The CDR3 runs 16 residues.

This clonotype was observed a handful of times. This chain uses TRBV20-1 with TRBJ1-6; D perhaps matches TRBD1 (6 bases). Trimming cost V 3 bases and J 6 bases, with 18 bases left between them. This CDR3 spans 16 amino acids. Germline V gene data show CDR1 as DFQATT and CDR2 as SNEGSKA (reference sequence). The CDR3 is CSASFSQGSLNSPLHF. The CDR3 nucleotides read TGCAGTGCTAGTTTTTCCCAGGGGTCCCTTAATTCACCCCTCCACTTT.

The genes are TRBV6-1 and TRBJ2-7, with 8 bases lining up with TRBD2. This CDR3 region has 15 residues. V dropped 8 bases and J dropped 1; count of bases not matched to a gene: 10. Germline CDR1 and CDR2: MNHNS and SASEGT. CDR3 in DNA: TGTGCCAGCGCCGAGGCGGGGGGTAATTCCTACGAGCAGTACTTC. Protein sequence: CASAEAGGNSYEQYF.

This clonotype was counted only a few times. V and J are TRBV4-2 and TRBJ2-1; 9 bases fit TRBD2. CDR3 size: 16 residues. CDR1 is LGHNA, CDR2 YNFKEQ, per germline. V was pared by 0 bases and J by 2 bases, with 2 bases of the junction left unmatched. The DNA for the CDR3 is TGTGCCAGCAGCCAAGAAGCGGGGGGTCCCTACAATGAGCAGTTCTTC. Translated: CASSQEAGGPYNEQFF.

This clonotype was picked up a small number of times. The chain is built from TRBV11-1 and TRBJ2-7, with 8 bases matching TRBD2. V was clipped by 0 bases and J by 3 bases; unmatched bases: 7. The CDR3 totals 16 residues. In germline, CDR1 is SGHAT, CDR2 FQDESV (reference sequence). The CDR3 nucleotides read TGTGCCAGCAGCTTAGCGTCGGCGGGGGGACTCTACGAGCAGTACTTC. Protein: CASSLASAGGLYEQYF.

The chain has TRBV7-2 and TRBJ2-3; D is uncertain. Germline-derived CDR1 and CDR2 are SGHTA and FQGNSA. The CDR3 extends over 15 amino acids. V gave up 5 bases and J gave up 5 bases, with 17 bases separating them. The CDR3, as DNA: TGTGCCAGCAGCCCCCAGAACCGCGCGCGAGATACGCAGTATTTT. Its translation: CASSPQNRARDTQYF.

The rearrangement uses TRBV11-3 and TRBJ1-1, with D possibly being TRBD1 (6 bases). The CDR3 has 15 residues. Germline-derived CDR1 and CDR2 are SGHNT and YENEEA. The V end lost 4 bases, the J end lost 0 bases, and 12 bases lay between the germline ends. The CDR3 protein is CASSSWGTLNTEAFF. In DNA, the CDR3 is TGTGCCAGCAGCTCCTGGGGGACACTGAACACTGAAGCTTTCTTT.

This clonotype was detected only a few times. The gene calls are TRBV5-5 and TRBJ2-4, with 7 bases lining up with TRBD1. Trimming removed 0 bases from V and 8 bases from J; junction bases left unmatched: 14. The CDR3 covers 17 residues. Germline V gives CDR1 SGHKS, CDR2 YYEKEE (reference sequence). The DNA of the CDR3 is TGTGCCAGCAGCTTGGTCTCAGGACAGGTGGAGTGGGACATTCAGTACTTC. It translates to CASSLVSGQVEWDIQYF.

This clonotype was recorded a few times. The chain carries TRBV10-2 and TRBJ2-7, with TRBD1 matching over 10 bases. This CDR3 contains 14 residues. J lost 4 bases, V lost 6 bases, and 6 bases had no gene match. Germline V gene data show CDR1 as WSHSY and CDR2 as SAAADI. CDR3 DNA: TGCGCCAGCAGCAGGACAGGGGGTAGTTACGAGCAGTACTTC. It translates to CASSRTGGSYEQYF.

This clonotype has just a few counts. The V gene is TRBV4-3, the J gene TRBJ2-1; no clear D. From germline, CDR1 is LGHNA and CDR2 YSLEER. The CDR3 extends over 16 amino acids. Trimming removed 4 bases at V and 2 bases at J, with 15 bases between. The CDR3 region has the DNA TGCGCCAGCAGCCTTGCTCGCGGCACAACCTACAATGAGCAGTTCTTC. Protein: CASSLARGTTYNEQFF.

In this sample, this clonotype turned up a few times. The chain recombines TRBV30 with TRBJ2-7, with D perhaps assigned TRBD1 or TRBD2 (5 bases each). Germline V gives CDR1 GTSNPN, CDR2 SVGIG (reference sequence). The CDR3 length is 14 residues. V shed 4 bases and J shed 3 bases, with 16 bases lying between them. The CDR3 is CAWTKKRDGYEQYF. CDR3 nucleotide sequence: TGTGCCTGGACTAAAAAAAGGGACGGCTACGAGCAGTACTTC. The complete variable domain, with remaining parts taken from reference TRBV30 and TRBJ2-7, reads SQTIHQWPATLVQPVGSPLSLECTVEGTSNPNLYWYRQAAGRGLQLLFYSVGIGQISSEVPQNLSASRPQDRQFILSSKKLLLSDSGFYLCAWTKKRDGYEQYFGPGTRLTVT.

This chain links TRBV18 with TRBJ2-1; tentatively, D is TRBD1 or TRBD2 (5 bases each). This CDR3 is built from 15 residues. V gave up 1 base and J gave up 3 bases, with 10 bases separating them. Germline V gives CDR1 KGHSH, CDR2 LQKENI. DNA for the CDR3: TGTGCCAGCTCACCACTTGAGGGGCGCTACAATGAGCAGTTCTTC. It is translated as CASSPLEGRYNEQFF.

This clonotype was observed a handful of times. This rearrangement joins TRBV3-1 to TRBJ2-7; D not resolved. Trimming stripped 1 base from V and 0 bases from J, with 7 bases between. Per germline, CDR1 LGHDT and CDR2 YNNKEL (reference sequence). This CDR3 is built from 14 residues. CDR3 protein: CASSQGTVSYEQYF. CDR3 DNA sequence: TGTGCCAGCAGCCAAGGGACGGTCTCCTACGAGCAGTACTTC.

The genes are TRBV5-1 and TRBJ2-3; the D is unclear. Trimming took 4 bases from V and 3 from J, leaving 12 bases between them. CDR3 length: 14 amino acids. From germline, CDR1 is SGHRS and CDR2 YFSETQ. The CDR3 region is CASSNGDSTDTQYF. The DNA for the CDR3 is TGCGCCAGCAGCAATGGAGACTCTACAGATACGCAGTATTTT.

This clonotype has a handful of counts. V usage is TRBV4-2 and J usage is TRBJ2-1, with D possibly matching TRBD2 (6 bases). The CDR3 contains 18 residues. CDR1 and CDR2 from the germline V gene are LGHNA and YNFKEQ. V dropped 1 base and J dropped 0 bases, with 16 bases sitting between them. The CDR3 here is CASSQALATSSSYNEQFF. The CDR3 nucleotides are TGTGCCAGCAGCCAAGCCCTGGCAACTAGCAGCTCCTACAATGAGCAGTTCTTC.